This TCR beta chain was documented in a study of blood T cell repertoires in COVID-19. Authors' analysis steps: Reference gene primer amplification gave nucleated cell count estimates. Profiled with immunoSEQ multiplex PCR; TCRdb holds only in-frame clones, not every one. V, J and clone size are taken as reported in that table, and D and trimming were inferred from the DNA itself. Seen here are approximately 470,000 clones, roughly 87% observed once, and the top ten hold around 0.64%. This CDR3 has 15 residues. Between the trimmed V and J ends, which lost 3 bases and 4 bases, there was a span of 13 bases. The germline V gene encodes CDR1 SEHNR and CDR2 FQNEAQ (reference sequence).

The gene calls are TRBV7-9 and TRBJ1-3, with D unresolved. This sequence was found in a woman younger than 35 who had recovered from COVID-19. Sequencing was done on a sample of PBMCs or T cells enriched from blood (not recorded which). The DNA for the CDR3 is TGTGCCAGCAGCTTCTTCTCCGTAGCCGGAAACACCATATATTTT. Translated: CASSFFSVAGNTIYF.